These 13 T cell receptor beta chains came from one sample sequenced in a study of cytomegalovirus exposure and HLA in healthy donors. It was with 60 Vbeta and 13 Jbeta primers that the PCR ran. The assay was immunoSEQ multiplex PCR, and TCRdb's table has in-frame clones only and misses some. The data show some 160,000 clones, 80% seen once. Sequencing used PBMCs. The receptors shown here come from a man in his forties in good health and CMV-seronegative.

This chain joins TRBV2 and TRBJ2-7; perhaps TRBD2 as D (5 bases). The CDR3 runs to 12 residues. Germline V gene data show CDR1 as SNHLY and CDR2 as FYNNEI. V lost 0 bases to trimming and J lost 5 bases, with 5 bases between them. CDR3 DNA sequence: TGTGCCAGCAGTGAAGCAGCGGACGAGCAGTACTTC. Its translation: CASSEAADEQYF.

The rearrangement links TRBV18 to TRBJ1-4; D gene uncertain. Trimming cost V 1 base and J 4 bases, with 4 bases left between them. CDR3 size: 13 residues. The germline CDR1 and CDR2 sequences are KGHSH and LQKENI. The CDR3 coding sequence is TGTGCCAGCTCACCACGGCATAATGAAAAACTGTTTTTT. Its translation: CASSPRHNEKLFF.

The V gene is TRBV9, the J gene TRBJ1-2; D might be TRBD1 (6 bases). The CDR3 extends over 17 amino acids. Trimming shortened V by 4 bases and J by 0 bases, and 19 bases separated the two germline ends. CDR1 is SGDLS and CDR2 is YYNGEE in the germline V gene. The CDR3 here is CASSPREGVVANYGYTF. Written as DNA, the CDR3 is TGTGCCAGCAGCCCCCGGGAGGGGGTGGTAGCTAACTATGGCTACACCTTC.

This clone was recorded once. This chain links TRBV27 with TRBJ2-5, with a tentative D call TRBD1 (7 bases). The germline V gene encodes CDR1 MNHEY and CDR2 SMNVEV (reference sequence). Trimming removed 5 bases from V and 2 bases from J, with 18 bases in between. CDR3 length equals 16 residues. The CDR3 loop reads CASSRQGGRQQETQYF. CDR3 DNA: TGTGCCAGCAGTCGCCAGGGGGGACGCCAACAAGAGACCCAGTACTTC.

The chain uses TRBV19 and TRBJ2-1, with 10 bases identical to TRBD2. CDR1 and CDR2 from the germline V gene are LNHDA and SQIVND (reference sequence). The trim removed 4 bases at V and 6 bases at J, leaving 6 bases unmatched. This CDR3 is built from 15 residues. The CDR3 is CASSTRLAGVNEQFF. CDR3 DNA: TGTGCCAGTAGTACCCGGCTAGCGGGAGTCAATGAGCAGTTCTTC.

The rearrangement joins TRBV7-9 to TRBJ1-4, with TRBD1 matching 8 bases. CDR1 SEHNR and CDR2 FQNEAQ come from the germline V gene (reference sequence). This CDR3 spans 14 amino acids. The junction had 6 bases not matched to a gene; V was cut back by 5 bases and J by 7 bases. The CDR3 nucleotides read TGTGCCAGCAGCCAGGACAGGGCATCTGAAAAACTGTTTTTT. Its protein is CASSQDRASEKLFF.

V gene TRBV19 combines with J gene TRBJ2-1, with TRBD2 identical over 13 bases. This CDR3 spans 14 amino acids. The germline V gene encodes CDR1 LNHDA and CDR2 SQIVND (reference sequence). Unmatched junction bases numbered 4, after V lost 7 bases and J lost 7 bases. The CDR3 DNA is TGTGCCAGTATGGGACTAGCGGGATTTAATGAGCAGTTCTTC. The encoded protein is CASMGLAGFNEQFF.

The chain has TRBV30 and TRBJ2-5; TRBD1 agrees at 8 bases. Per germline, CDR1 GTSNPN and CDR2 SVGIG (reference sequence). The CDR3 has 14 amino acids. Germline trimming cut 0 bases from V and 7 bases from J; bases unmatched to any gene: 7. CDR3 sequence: CAWSVGQGAGTQYF. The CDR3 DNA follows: TGTGCCTGGAGTGTCGGGCAGGGGGCGGGGACCCAGTACTTC.

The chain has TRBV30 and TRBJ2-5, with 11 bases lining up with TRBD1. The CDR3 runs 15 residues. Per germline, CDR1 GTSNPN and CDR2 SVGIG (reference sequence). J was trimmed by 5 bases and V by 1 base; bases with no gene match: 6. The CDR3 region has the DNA TGTGCCTGGAGTGCCTCGGACAGGGGGCTGGAGACCCAGTACTTC. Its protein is CAWSASDRGLETQYF.

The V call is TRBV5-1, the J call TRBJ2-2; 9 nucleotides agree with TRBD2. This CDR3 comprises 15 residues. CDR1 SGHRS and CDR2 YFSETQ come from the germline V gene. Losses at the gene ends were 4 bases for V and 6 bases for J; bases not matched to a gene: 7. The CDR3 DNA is TGCGCCAGCAGCAAGATAGCGGGAGTTGCCGGGGAGCTGTTTTTT. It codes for CASSKIAGVAGELFF.

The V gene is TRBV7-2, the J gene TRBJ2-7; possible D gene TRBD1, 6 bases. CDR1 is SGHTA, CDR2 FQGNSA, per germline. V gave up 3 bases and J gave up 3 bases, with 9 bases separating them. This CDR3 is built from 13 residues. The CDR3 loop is CASSFEQGYEQYF. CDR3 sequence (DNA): TGTGCCAGCAGCTTCGAACAGGGCTACGAGCAGTACTTC.

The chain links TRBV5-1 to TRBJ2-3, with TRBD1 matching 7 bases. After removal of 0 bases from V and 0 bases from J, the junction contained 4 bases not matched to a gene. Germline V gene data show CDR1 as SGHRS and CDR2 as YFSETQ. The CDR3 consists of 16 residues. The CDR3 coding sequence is TGCGCCAGCAGCTTGGCGGACAGGAAAAGCACAGATACGCAGTATTTT. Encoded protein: CASSLADRKSTDTQYF.

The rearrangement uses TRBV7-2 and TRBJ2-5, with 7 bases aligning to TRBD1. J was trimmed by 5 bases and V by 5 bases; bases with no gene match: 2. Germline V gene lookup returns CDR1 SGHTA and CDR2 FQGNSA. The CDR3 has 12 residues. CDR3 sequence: CASSLQGETQYF. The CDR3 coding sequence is TGTGCCAGCAGCCTACAGGGGGAGACCCAGTACTTC. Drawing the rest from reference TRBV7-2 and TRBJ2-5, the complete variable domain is GAGVSQSPSNKVTEKGKDVELRCDPISGHTALYWYRQSLGQGLEFLIYFQGNSAPDKSGLPSDRFSAERTGGSVSTLTIQRTQQEDSAVYLCASSLQGETQYFGPGTRLLVL.